These 8 T cell receptor beta chains originate from one sample sequenced in a study of T cell responses to AZD1222 COVID-19 vaccine. Produced via immunoSEQ multiplex PCR; TCRdb's table is partial and in-frame only. The sample lists approximately 92,000 clones, 86% occurring once. Sample: peripheral blood, taken on day 0 of AZD1222 vaccination. The receptors here all came from an adult in good health.

The chain recombines TRBV7-6 with TRBJ2-7; unclear D gene. This CDR3 is built from 13 residues. Germline CDR1 is SGHVS and CDR2 is FNYEAQ. V was clipped by 5 bases and J by 2 bases, with 10 bases between them. The CDR3 region has the DNA TGTGCCAGCAGCCCACTTAACACCTACGAGCAGTACTTC. Translated: CASSPLNTYEQYF.

This clone was counted a few times. This chain uses TRBV13 with TRBJ2-5; D gene unclear. CDR3 size: 15 residues. V was shortened by 4 bases and J by 0 bases, with 12 bases between the two germline ends. Germline assignment: CDR1 PRHDT and CDR2 FYEKMQ (reference sequence). The CDR3 loop reads CASSYSLLHQETQYF. The CDR3 DNA reads TGTGCCAGCAGCTATAGCTTACTACACCAAGAGACCCAGTACTTC.

The chain employs TRBV15 and TRBJ1-1; 10 positions match TRBD1. Germline-derived CDR1 and CDR2 are LNHNV and YYDKDF (reference sequence). With 3 bases clipped from V and 4 bases from J, the junction kept 14 bases outside the gene matches. The CDR3 length is 18 residues. The CDR3 DNA reads as TGTGCCACCAGCAGCAGTGGGCACGGGACAGGGGTTCCCACTGAAGCTTTCTTT. Its protein product is CATSSSGHGTGVPTEAFF.

The chain's CDR3 is CASSLTDGYTF. As DNA, the CDR3 is TGTGCCAGCAGTTTAACAGATGGCTACACCTTC. V gene TRBV12-3 or TRBV12-4 combines with J gene TRBJ1-2, with D uncertain. Trimming took off 2 bases at V and 6 bases at J, with 4 bases between the two ends. The CDR3 length is 11 residues.

The chain uses TRBV7-2 and TRBJ2-3; 12 bases are a match to TRBD2. CDR3 length: 18 amino acids. Germline lookup yields CDR1 SGHTA and CDR2 FQGNSA. V shed 4 bases, J shed 2 bases, and the junction held 10 bases outside the gene matches. DNA for the CDR3: TGTGCCAGCAGCTCAAAGGCGGCTAGCGGGAGGGCCACAGATACGCAGTATTTT. Translated, it gives CASSSKAASGRATDTQYF. Filled out from reference TRBV7-2 and TRBJ2-3, the complete variable domain reads GAGVSQSPSNKVTEKGKDVELRCDPISGHTALYWYRQSLGQGLEFLIYFQGNSAPDKSGLPSDRFSAERTGGSVSTLTIQRTQQEDSAVYLCASSSKAASGRATDTQYFGPGTRLTVL.

The V and J genes are TRBV15 and TRBJ2-7; D call uncertain. Germline CDR1 and CDR2: LNHNV and YYDKDF (reference sequence). CDR3 size: 10 residues. CDR3 sequence reads: CATTPAEQYF. The CDR3 DNA follows: TGTGCGACAACCCCCGCCGAGCAGTACTTC.

The chain couples TRBV19 to TRBJ1-2; 7 bases fit TRBD1. Losses at the gene ends were 11 bases for V and 1 base for J; bases not matched to a gene: 10. From germline, CDR1 is LNHDA and CDR2 SQIVND (reference sequence). The CDR3 is made up of 14 amino acids. The CDR3 here is CASIGDRSNYGYTF. CDR3 coding DNA: TGTGCCTCAATCGGGGACAGAAGTAACTATGGCTACACCTTC.

The V gene is TRBV6-5, the J gene TRBJ2-6, with D hard to call. V was pared by 5 bases and J by 4 bases, with 6 bases between. Germline-derived CDR1 and CDR2 are MNHEY and SVGAGI. The CDR3 covers 13 residues. In nucleotides, the CDR3 is TGTGCCAGCAGTCGTTACGGGGCCAACGTCCTGACTTTC. This translates into CASSRYGANVLTF.